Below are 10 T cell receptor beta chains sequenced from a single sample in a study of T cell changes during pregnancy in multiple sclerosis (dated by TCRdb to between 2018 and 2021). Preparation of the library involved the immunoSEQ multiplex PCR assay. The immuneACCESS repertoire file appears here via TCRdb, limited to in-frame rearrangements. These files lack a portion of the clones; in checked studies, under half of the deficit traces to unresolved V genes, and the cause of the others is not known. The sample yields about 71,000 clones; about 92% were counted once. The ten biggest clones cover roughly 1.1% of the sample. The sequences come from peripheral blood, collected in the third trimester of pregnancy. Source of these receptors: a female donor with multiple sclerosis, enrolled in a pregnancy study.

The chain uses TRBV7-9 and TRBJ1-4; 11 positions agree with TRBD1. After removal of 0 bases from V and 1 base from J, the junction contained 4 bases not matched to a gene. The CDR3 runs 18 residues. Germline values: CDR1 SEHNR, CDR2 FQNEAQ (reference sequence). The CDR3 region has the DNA TGTGCCAGCAGCTTAGCATGGACAGGGGGCGTAACTAATGAAAAACTGTTTTTT. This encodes CASSLAWTGGVTNEKLFF.

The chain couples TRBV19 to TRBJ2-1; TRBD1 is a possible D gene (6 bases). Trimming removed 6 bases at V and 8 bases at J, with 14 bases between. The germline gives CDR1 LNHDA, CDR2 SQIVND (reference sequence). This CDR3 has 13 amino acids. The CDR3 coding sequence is TGTGCCAGTAGGAGTCGACAGGTTGATGAGCAGTTCTTC. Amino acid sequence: CASRSRQVDEQFF.

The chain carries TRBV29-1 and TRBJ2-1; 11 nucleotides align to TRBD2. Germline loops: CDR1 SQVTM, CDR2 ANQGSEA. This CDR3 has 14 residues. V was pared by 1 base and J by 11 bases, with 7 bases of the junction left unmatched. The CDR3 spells CSVEAGTSGLQQFF. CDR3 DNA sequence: TGCAGCGTTGAAGCCGGGACTAGCGGCCTACAGCAGTTCTTC.

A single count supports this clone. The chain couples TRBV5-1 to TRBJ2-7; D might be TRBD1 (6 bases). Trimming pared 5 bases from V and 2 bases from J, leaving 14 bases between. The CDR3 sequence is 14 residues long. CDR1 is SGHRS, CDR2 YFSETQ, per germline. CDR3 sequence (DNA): TGCGCCAGCAGATCCCGGGACAACACCTACGAGCAGTACTTC. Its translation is CASRSRDNTYEQYF.

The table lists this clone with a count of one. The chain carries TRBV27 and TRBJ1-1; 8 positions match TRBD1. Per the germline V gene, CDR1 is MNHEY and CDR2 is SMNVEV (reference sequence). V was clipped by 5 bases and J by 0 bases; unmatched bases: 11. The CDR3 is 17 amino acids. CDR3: CASSPLPGTGMNTEAFF. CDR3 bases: TGTGCCAGCAGTCCCTTACCCGGGACAGGTATGAACACTGAAGCTTTCTTT.

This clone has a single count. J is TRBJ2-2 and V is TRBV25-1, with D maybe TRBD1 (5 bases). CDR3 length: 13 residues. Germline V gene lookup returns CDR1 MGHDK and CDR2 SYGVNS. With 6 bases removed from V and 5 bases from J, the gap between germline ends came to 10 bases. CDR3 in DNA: TGTGCCAGCAGGGGGCTGTATACCGGGGAGCTGTTTTTT. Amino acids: CASRGLYTGELFF.

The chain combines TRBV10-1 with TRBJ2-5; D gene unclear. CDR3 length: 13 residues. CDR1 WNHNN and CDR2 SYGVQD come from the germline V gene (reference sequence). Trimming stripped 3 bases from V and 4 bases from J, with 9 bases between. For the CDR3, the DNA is TGCGCCAGCAGTGACGGGTCGACAGAGACCCAGTACTTC. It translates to CASSDGSTETQYF.

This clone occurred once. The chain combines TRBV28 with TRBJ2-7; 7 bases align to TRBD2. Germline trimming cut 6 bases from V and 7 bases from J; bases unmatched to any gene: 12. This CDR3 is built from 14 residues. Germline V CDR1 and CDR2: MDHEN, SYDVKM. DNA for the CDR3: TGTGCCAGCAGAACGGCTAGCGGATCCTTGGAGCAGTACTTC. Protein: CASRTASGSLEQYF.

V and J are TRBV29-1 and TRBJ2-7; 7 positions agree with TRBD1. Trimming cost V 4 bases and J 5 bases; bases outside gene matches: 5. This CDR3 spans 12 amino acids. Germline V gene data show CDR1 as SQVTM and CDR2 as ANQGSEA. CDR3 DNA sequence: TGCAGCGTTGGACAGGGTTTCGACGAGCAGTACTTC. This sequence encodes CSVGQGFDEQYF.

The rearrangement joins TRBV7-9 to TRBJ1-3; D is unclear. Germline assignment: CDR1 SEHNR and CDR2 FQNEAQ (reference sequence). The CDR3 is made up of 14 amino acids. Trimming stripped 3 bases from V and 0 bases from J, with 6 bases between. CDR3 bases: TGTGCCAGCAGCTTCTTCGGCTCTGGAAACACCATATATTTT. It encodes CASSFFGSGNTIYF.